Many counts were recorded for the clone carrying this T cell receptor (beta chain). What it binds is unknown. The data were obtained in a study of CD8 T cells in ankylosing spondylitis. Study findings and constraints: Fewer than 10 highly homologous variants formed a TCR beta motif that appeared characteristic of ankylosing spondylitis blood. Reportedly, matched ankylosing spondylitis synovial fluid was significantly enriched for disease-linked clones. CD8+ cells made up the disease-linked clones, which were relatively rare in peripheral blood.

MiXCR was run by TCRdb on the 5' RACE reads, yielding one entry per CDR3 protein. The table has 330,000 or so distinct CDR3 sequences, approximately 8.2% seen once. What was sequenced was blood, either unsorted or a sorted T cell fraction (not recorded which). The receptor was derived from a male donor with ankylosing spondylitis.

The CDR3 sequence: CSVDTIYGYTF. In DNA form, the CDR3 reads TGCAGCGTTGACACCATCTATGGCTACACCTTC. V gene TRBV29-1 combines with J gene TRBJ1-2; D remains ambiguous. V gave up 3 bases and J gave up 4 bases, with 6 bases separating them. Germline CDR1 reads SQVTM; CDR2 reads ANQGSEA. The CDR3 is made up of 11 amino acids.